The 10 T cell receptor beta chains below were found in one sample sequenced in a study of T cells after yellow fever vaccination. TCRdb passed the 5' RACE reads through MiXCR, listing each CDR3 protein once. The sample carries hundreds of thousands of distinct CDR3 sequences, around 4% recorded once. The material was PBMCs, obtained on the day of the yellow fever booster vaccination. Source of these receptors: a man between 18 and 29 years old who received the YFV17D yellow fever vaccine.

This clonotype showed up just a few times. The chain has TRBV6-5 and TRBJ1-1; 10 nucleotides agree with TRBD1. The CDR3 loop spans 14 amino acids. Germline V gene data show CDR1 as MNHEY and CDR2 as SVGAGI. Trimming took 6 bases from V and 4 from J; bases not matched to a gene: 5. The CDR3 sequence is CASRTGTGVTEAFF. For the CDR3, the DNA is TGTGCCAGCAGGACCGGGACAGGGGTCACTGAAGCTTTCTTT.

The rearrangement uses TRBV12-3 or TRBV12-4 and TRBJ1-5; the match to TRBD1 covers 8 bases. There are 15 residues in the CDR3. V shed 6 bases, J shed 5 bases, and the junction held 9 bases outside the gene matches. CDR3 region: CASREDRGSHQPQHF. The CDR3 DNA reads as TGTGCCAGCAGAGAAGACAGGGGCAGCCATCAGCCCCAGCATTTT.

Only a few counts were recorded for this clonotype. At one end the junction does not follow the germline gene, possibly because of a read error. V is TRBV12-5 and J is TRBJ1-6; D is unclear. CDR1 LGHNT and CDR2 FRNRAP come from the germline V gene. This CDR3 contains 12 residues. The CDR3 region has the DNA TGTGCTAGTGGGTTGGGGTCAACACCCCTCCACTTT. Its protein is CASGLGSTPLHF.

This clonotype was observed many times. V gene TRBV6-6 combines with J gene TRBJ2-5, with D perhaps TRBD1 or TRBD2 (5 bases each). The germline CDR1 and CDR2 sequences are MNHNY and SVGAGI (reference sequence). CDR3 length: 12 amino acids. The V and J ends lost 5 bases and 4 bases respectively, with 8 bases between them. The CDR3 region is CASSRDVETQYF. Written as DNA, the CDR3 is TGTGCCAGCAGTAGGGACGTAGAGACCCAGTACTTC.

CDR3 in DNA: TGTGCCAGCAGCTTAGTGCGCGGAGGGGATGAGCAGTTCTTC. As protein: CASSLVRGGDEQFF. The chain joins TRBV7-2 to TRBJ2-1, with a possible D match to TRBD2 (6 bases). The CDR3 length is 14 residues. V was clipped by 1 base and J by 8 bases, with 12 bases between them. Per the germline V gene, CDR1 is SGHTA and CDR2 is FQGNSA.

This clonotype was counted only a few times. The rearrangement links TRBV7-2 to TRBJ2-7; D perhaps matches TRBD2 (7 bases). Germline V gene lookup returns CDR1 SGHTA and CDR2 FQGNSA. V was cut by 1 base and J by 3 bases, with 13 bases left in between. This CDR3 is 15 amino acids long. The CDR3 reads CASSLGAGHDYEQYV. CDR3 bases: TGTGCCAGCAGCTTAGGAGCGGGACACGACTACGAGCAGTACGTC.

The chain recombines TRBV6-1 with TRBJ2-5, with D perhaps matching TRBD1 (6 bases). Trimming pared 4 bases from V and 4 bases from J, leaving 16 bases between. The CDR3 runs to 15 residues. Germline lookup yields CDR1 MNHNS and CDR2 SASEGT. This chain's CDR3 is CASSAIAGDRETQYF. The CDR3 region has the DNA TGTGCCAGCAGTGCCATCGCAGGGGATAGAGAGACCCAGTACTTC.

This clonotype was found many times. The chain links TRBV20-1 to TRBJ1-6; 8 positions match TRBD1. The CDR3 spans 15 residues. V was clipped by 0 bases and J by 6 bases; unmatched bases: 4. Germline-derived CDR1 and CDR2 are DFQATT and SNEGSKA (reference sequence). The CDR3, as DNA: TGCAGTGCTAGAGAGTGGACAGGGAGTAATTCACCCCTCCACTTT. Protein sequence: CSAREWTGSNSPLHF.

This clonotype has more than one count but fewer than ten. This chain uses TRBV7-2 with TRBJ1-5; D possibly corresponds to TRBD1 (6 bases). Per the germline V gene, CDR1 is SGHTA and CDR2 is FQGNSA. The CDR3 contains 15 residues. V gave up 0 bases and J gave up 7 bases, with 13 bases separating them. CDR3 amino acids: CASSLAGGPLQPQHF. The CDR3 nucleotides read TGTGCCAGCAGCTTAGCCGGGGGGCCGTTGCAGCCCCAGCATTTT. Full variable domain (remainder filled in from reference TRBV7-2 and TRBJ1-5): GAGVSQSPSNKVTEKGKDVELRCDPISGHTALYWYRQSLGQGLEFLIYFQGNSAPDKSGLPSDRFSAERTGGSVSTLTIQRTQQEDSAVYLCASSLAGGPLQPQHFGDGTRLSIL.

The chain combines TRBV7-2 with TRBJ1-2, with D maybe TRBD1 (5 bases). The germline V gene has CDR1 SGHTA and CDR2 FQGNSA. Trimming stripped 1 base from V and 6 bases from J, with 12 bases between. This CDR3 has 14 residues. The DNA of the CDR3 is TGTGCCAGCAGCTTAGTTGTCGGGGCGGATGGCTACACCTTC. It encodes CASSLVVGADGYTF.